This TCR beta chain was observed in a study of T cells in Graves' hyperthyroidism and ophthalmopathy. General study results and limits: It was a median about 7.1 months before onset that the model predicted ophthalmopathy. The authors' 13 V-J model separated ophthalmopathy from stable hyperthyroidism.

What was amplified from RNA transcripts were TCR beta CDR3 regions. The HTBI primer set served for first-round RT-PCR of the TCR CDR3. Each CDR3 protein is one row after TCRdb ran MiXCR on the multiplex PCR reads. Of 300,000 to 350,000 distinct CDR3 sequences in the sample, roughly 18% were seen once. With 2 bases removed from V and 4 bases from J, the gap between germline ends came to 9 bases. This CDR3 has 12 amino acids. CDR1 GTSNPN and CDR2 SVGIG come from the germline V gene (reference sequence). This clonotype has a count of ten or more. The antigen remains undetermined. Pregnant or lactating patients were excluded, as were those with uncontrolled infection or other autoimmune disease.

Material: blood. The chain joins TRBV30 to TRBJ2-7; D is unclear. This clonotype was sampled from a woman between 35 and 50 years old with Graves' ophthalmopathy. CDR3 bases: TGTGCCTGGAGTCCCCAGGAGTACGAGCAGTACTTC. Amino acid sequence: CAWSPQEYEQYF.